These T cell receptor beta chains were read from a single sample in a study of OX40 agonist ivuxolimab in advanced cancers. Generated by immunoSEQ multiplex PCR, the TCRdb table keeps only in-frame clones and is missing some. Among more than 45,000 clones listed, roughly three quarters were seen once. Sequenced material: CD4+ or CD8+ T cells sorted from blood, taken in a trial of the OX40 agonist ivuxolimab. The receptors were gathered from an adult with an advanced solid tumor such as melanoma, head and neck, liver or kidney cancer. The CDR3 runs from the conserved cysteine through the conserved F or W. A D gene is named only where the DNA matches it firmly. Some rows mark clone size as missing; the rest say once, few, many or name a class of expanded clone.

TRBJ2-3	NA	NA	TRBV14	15	TGTGCCAGCAGCCAGGCCGGGCGGCGTTCCGATACGCAGTATTTT	CASSQAGRRSDTQYF
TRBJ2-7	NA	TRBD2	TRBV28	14	TGTGCCAGCAGGCCCACTAGCGGGTTCTACGAGCAGTACTTC	CASRPTSGFYEQYF
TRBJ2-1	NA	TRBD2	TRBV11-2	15	TGTGCCAGCAGCCGAGGGACTACTGGTGCTGATGAGCAGTTCTTC	CASSRGTTGADEQFF
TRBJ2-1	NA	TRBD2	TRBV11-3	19	TGTGCCAGCAGCCGAGGACTAGCGGGAGCCAAAGCCTCCTACAATGAGCAGTTCTTC	CASSRGLAGAKASYNEQFF
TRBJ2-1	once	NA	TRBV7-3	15	TGTGCCAGCAGCTTATCAGACGGCGGGTTGAATGAGCAGTTCTTC	CASSLSDGGLNEQFF
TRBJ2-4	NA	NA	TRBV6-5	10	TGTGCCAGCATGGGGAACATTCAGTACTTC	CASMGNIQYF
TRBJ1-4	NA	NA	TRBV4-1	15	TGCGCCAGCAGTCGGCAGCGGACAACTAATGAAAAACTGTTTTTT	CASSRQRTTNEKLFF
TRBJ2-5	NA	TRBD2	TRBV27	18	TGTGCCAGCAGTTTTCAGTCTAGCGGGAGGGGGTACCAAGAGACCCAGTACTTC	CASSFQSSGRGYQETQYF
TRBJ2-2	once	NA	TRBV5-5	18	TGTGCCAGCAGCTTTGACAACTCGGGGGCGCAGAACACCGGGGAGCTGTTTTTT	CASSFDNSGAQNTGELFF
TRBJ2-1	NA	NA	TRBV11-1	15	TGTGCCAGCAGCTTACAGGGAGGAGGTTACAATGAGCAGTTCTTC	CASSLQGGGYNEQFF
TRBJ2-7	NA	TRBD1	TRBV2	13	TGTGCCAGCAGTGAGGACAGGGCCTACGAGCAGTACTTC	CASSEDRAYEQYF
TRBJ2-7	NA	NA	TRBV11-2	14	TGTGCCAGCAGCTTAGGGAGGCCCGCCTACGAGCAGTACTTC	CASSLGRPAYEQYF
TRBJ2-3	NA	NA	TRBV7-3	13	TGTGCCAGCAGCTTAGCATACACAGATACGCAGTATTTT	CASSLAYTDTQYF
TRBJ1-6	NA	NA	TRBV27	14	TGTGCCAGCAGTTCGGGATTCTATAATTCACCCCTCCACTTT	CASSSGFYNSPLHF
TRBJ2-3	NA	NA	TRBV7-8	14	TGTGCCAGCAGCCCGGGGCTTAGCACAGATACGCAGTATTTT	CASSPGLSTDTQYF
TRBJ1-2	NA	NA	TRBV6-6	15	TGTGCCAGCAGTTACGAGTCAAAGAGCGGGGACGGCTACACCTTC	CASSYESKSGDGYTF
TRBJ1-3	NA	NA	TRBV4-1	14	TGCGCCAGCAGCCAGCTCGGTTCTGGAAACACCATATATTTT	CASSQLGSGNTIYF
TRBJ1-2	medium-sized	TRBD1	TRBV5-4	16	TGTGCCAGCAGCTTGGGTGCGGGACAGGGTGTTGATGGCTACACCTTC	CASSLGAGQGVDGYTF
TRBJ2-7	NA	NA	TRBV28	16	TGTGCCAGCAGTTTATTCGGGGTAGGCAGTGCGTACGAGCAGTACTTC	CASSLFGVGSAYEQYF
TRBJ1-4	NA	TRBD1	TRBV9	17	TGTGCCAGCAGCTATGGCCCGGGACAGGCCTTTCATGAAAAACTGTTTTTT	CASSYGPGQAFHEKLFF
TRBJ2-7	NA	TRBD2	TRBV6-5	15	TGTGCCAGCAGCTCCGGGACTAGCGCACCCTACGAGCAGTACTTC	CASSSGTSAPYEQYF
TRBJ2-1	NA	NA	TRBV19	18	TGTGCCAGTACCTATGGACTAGCCCAGGGGGGCTCCTACAATGAGCAGTTCTTC	CASTYGLAQGGSYNEQFF
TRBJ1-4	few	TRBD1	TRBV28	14	TGTGCCAGCAGTTCCCCAGGGGGAGGAGAAAAACTGTTTTTT	CASSSPGGGEKLFF
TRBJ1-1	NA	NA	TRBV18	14	TGTGCCAGCTCACCACCTTACAGGAACACTGAAGCTTTCTTT	CASSPPYRNTEAFF
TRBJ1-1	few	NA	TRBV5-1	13	TGCGCCAGCAGCTTGGAGGTTAAGACTGAAGCTTTCTTT	CASSLEVKTEAFF
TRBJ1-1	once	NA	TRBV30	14	TGTGCCTGGAGTGCTTGGGGGGAGAGGGCTGAAGCTTTCTTT	CAWSAWGERAEAFF
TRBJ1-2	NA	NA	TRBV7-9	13	TGTGCCAGCAGCTTAGGACAGGACCTTGGCTACACCTTC	CASSLGQDLGYTF
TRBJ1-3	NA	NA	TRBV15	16	TGTGCCACCAGCAGAGTTGGTTCTCGATCTGGAAACACCATATATTTT	CATSRVGSRSGNTIYF
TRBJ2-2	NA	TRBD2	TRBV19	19	TGTGCCAGTAGTACACAAATCGGACTAGCGGGAGCGAACACCGGGGAGCTGTTTTTT	CASSTQIGLAGANTGELFF
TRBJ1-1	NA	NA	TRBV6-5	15	TGTGCCAGCAGTCCTCTACAGTCCAGGGACACTGAAGCTTTCTTT	CASSPLQSRDTEAFF
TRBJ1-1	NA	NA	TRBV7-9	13	TGTGCCAGCAGCTTACTCCCGGGCACTGAAGCTTTCTTT	CASSLLPGTEAFF